The 19 T cell receptor beta chains given below trace back to one sample, sequenced in a study of neoadjuvant nivolumab and ipilimumab in lung cancer (dated by TCRdb to the early 2020s). Per the publication, the time point label means: pretherapy, before neoadjuvant immune checkpoint inhibitors. Receptors were amplified or captured by the immunoSEQ multiplex PCR assay. TCRdb took this table from immuneACCESS and kept in-frame rearrangements with V and J called. Such tables lack part of the clones; where checked against another copy, unresolved V genes explain under half of the gap, and the rest is unexplained. For this sample there are 2,500 to 3,000 clones; approximately 89% appear just once. Jointly, the top ten make up roughly 2.3% of the sample. Source: tumor tissue, taken before neoadjuvant nivolumab, alone or with ipilimumab. The receptors here all came from an adult with non-small cell lung cancer.

In its sample, this clone was seen a few times. The V call is TRBV7-3, the J call TRBJ1-2, with 10 nucleotides matching TRBD1. CDR1 SGHTA and CDR2 FQGTGA come from the germline V gene. This CDR3 spans 15 amino acids. Losses at the gene ends were 5 bases for V and 6 bases for J; bases not matched to a gene: 9. CDR3 in DNA: TGTGCCAGCAGCCCAGGAGGGACAGGGGATGATGGCTACACCTTC. Protein: CASSPGGTGDDGYTF.

The chain uses TRBV29-1 and TRBJ2-3; no reliable D call. Per germline, CDR1 SQVTM and CDR2 ANQGSEA. The V end was cut by 4 bases, the J end by 4 bases, with 9 bases between. The CDR3 totals 12 residues. The CDR3 spells CSVGEQADTQYF. CDR3 nucleotides: TGCAGCGTTGGTGAGCAGGCAGATACGCAGTATTTT.

The CDR3 protein is CSASRARGYTF. The CDR3 nucleotides are TGCAGTGCCAGCAGGGCTCGAGGCTACACCTTC. The rearrangement joins TRBV20-1 to TRBJ1-2; the D gene is possibly TRBD1 (5 bases). CDR3 size: 11 residues. Per germline, CDR1 DFQATT and CDR2 SNEGSKA (reference sequence). With 6 bases removed from V and 8 bases from J, the gap between germline ends came to 13 bases.

V gene TRBV5-5 combines with J gene TRBJ2-5; unclear D gene. Germline assignment: CDR1 SGHKS and CDR2 YYEKEE (reference sequence). The ends were cut back, 0 bases at V and 2 bases at J, with 8 bases in the middle. The CDR3 spans 14 residues. CDR3 sequence reads: CASSLVGEQETQYF. The DNA of the CDR3 is TGTGCCAGCAGCTTGGTGGGCGAGCAAGAGACCCAGTACTTC.

In DNA form, the CDR3 reads TGTGCCATCAGTGACCCTACAGGGGGCTCCTTTCCCGGGGAGCTGTTTTTT. Encoded protein: CAISDPTGGSFPGELFF. This chain joins TRBV10-3 and TRBJ2-2; the match to TRBD1 covers 9 bases. Germline values: CDR1 ENHRY, CDR2 SYGVKD. There are 17 residues in the CDR3. Losses at the gene ends were 3 bases for V and 6 bases for J; bases not matched to a gene: 11.

This clone has only one observation. The J gene is TRBJ2-7, the V gene TRBV5-5, with 8 bases matching TRBD1. The CDR3 is 16 amino acids. After removal of 1 base from V and 2 bases from J, the junction contained 8 bases not matched to a gene. Germline CDR1 and CDR2: SGHKS and YYEKEE (reference sequence). The CDR3 protein is CASSLRSSGGPYEQYF. CDR3 DNA: TGTGCCAGCAGCTTGCGGTCCTCAGGGGGCCCCTACGAGCAGTACTTC.

The chain links TRBV28 to TRBJ1-2; a possible D gene is TRBD1 (5 bases). Germline loops: CDR1 MDHEN, CDR2 SYDVKM. V lost 11 bases to trimming and J lost 4 bases, with 14 bases between them. The CDR3 totals 12 residues. The CDR3 sequence is CAAARGFYGYTF. The CDR3 DNA reads TGTGCCGCGGCTAGGGGATTCTATGGCTACACCTTC.

This chain joins TRBV7-2 and TRBJ2-4, with 9 bases aligning to TRBD1. The CDR3 length is 21 residues. The junction had 18 bases not matched to a gene; V was cut back by 0 bases and J by 3 bases. Per germline, CDR1 SGHTA and CDR2 FQGNSA. The CDR3 coding sequence is TGTGCCAGCAGCTTAGCGATAACCTTTTATACAGGGGGCAGGGGCAAAAACATTCAGTACTTC. The encoded protein is CASSLAITFYTGGRGKNIQYF.

This sequence joins TRBV2 and TRBJ2-7; D gene ambiguous. CDR1 is SNHLY and CDR2 is FYNNEI in the germline V gene. The CDR3 loop spans 12 amino acids. Trimming shortened V by 7 bases and J by 5 bases, and 12 bases separated the two germline ends. The CDR3 nucleotides read TGTGCCAGCAAACGGTCTGGGAACGAGCAGTACTTC. Protein product: CASKRSGNEQYF.

The chain carries TRBV20-1 and TRBJ2-4; D gene uncertain. There are 10 residues in the CDR3. CDR1 DFQATT and CDR2 SNEGSKA come from the germline V gene (reference sequence). V lost 7 bases, J lost 5 bases, and 6 bases lay in between. DNA of the CDR3: TGCAGTGTTTTCCAAAACATTCAGTACTTC. It specifies CSVFQNIQYF.

Here the CDR3 reads CASRLAGGPSTDTQYF. The CDR3, as DNA: TGCGCCAGCAGACTAGCGGGAGGCCCGAGCACAGATACGCAGTATTTT. The V gene is TRBV5-1, the J gene TRBJ2-3, with 12 bases fitting TRBD2. The CDR3 sequence is 16 residues long. With 5 bases clipped from V and 0 bases from J, the junction kept 4 bases outside the gene matches. Germline-derived CDR1 and CDR2 are SGHRS and YFSETQ. Looking up the rest from reference TRBV5-1 and TRBJ2-3 gives the full variable domain: KAGVTQTPRYLIKTRGQQVTLSCSPISGHRSVSWYQQTPGQGLQFLFEYFSETQRNKGNFPGRFSGRQFSNSRSEMNVSTLELGDSALYLCASRLAGGPSTDTQYFGPGTRLTVL.

The chain has TRBV27 and TRBJ1-2; 9 nucleotides line up with TRBD1. Germline CDR1 reads MNHEY; CDR2 reads SMNVEV (reference sequence). This CDR3 has 15 residues. V lost 6 bases and J lost 8; bases outside the gene matches: 13. The CDR3 DNA follows: TGTGCCAGCAGGGGGGGACAGGGCGGCTATAGCGGCTACACCTTC. Translating gives CASRGGQGGYSGYTF.

The chain recombines TRBV19 with TRBJ2-1; TRBD2 matches 10 bases. This CDR3 has 15 amino acids. V shed 5 bases, J shed 7 bases, and the junction held 8 bases outside the gene matches. Germline V gene data show CDR1 as LNHDA and CDR2 as SQIVND (reference sequence). The CDR3 spells CASSGRLAGSNEQFF. The CDR3 nucleotides read TGTGCCAGTAGTGGGCGACTAGCGGGCTCGAATGAGCAGTTCTTC.

This clone was found once. J is TRBJ1-3 and V is TRBV18; D possibly corresponds to TRBD1 (5 bases). Trimming cost V 4 bases and J 2 bases, with 6 bases left between them. The CDR3 is 13 amino acids. Germline CDR1 is KGHSH and CDR2 is LQKENI. As DNA, the CDR3 is TGTGCCAGCTCACGGGGACCTGGAAACACCATATATTTT. Protein product: CASSRGPGNTIYF. The variable domain in full, with the rest retrieved from reference TRBV18 and TRBJ1-3, is NAGVMQNPRHLVRRRGQEARLRCSPMKGHSHVYWYRQLPEEGLKFMVYLQKENIIDESGMPKERFSAEFPKEGPSILRIQQVVRGDSAAYFCASSRGPGNTIYFGEGSWLTVV.

The chain combines TRBV5-5 with TRBJ1-2; 7 bases are a match to TRBD1. Germline V gene data show CDR1 as SGHKS and CDR2 as YYEKEE (reference sequence). With V trimmed by 5 bases and J by 8 bases, 9 bases remained unmatched. The CDR3 sequence is 13 residues long. The CDR3 bases are TGTGCCAGCAGAATGACAGGGACGGGAGGCTACACCTTC. Its protein product is CASRMTGTGGYTF.

The chain has TRBV11-3 and TRBJ1-1, with D possibly TRBD1 on 5 matching bases. V was clipped by 5 bases and J by 7 bases, with 11 bases between them. This CDR3 is 12 amino acids long. Germline V gene data show CDR1 as SGHNT and CDR2 as YENEEA. The CDR3 loop reads CASSQGRGEAFF. In nucleotides, the CDR3 is TGTGCCAGCAGCCAGGGACGTGGTGAAGCTTTCTTT.

The genes are TRBV7-9 and TRBJ1-1, with D unresolved. Germline-derived CDR1 and CDR2 are SEHNR and FQNEAQ (reference sequence). The CDR3 spans 12 residues. V lost 2 bases and J lost 7, with 8 bases in between. Written as DNA, the CDR3 is TGTGCCAGCAGCTTATTACAGAATGAAGCTTTCTTT. Translated, it gives CASSLLQNEAFF.

V is TRBV6-1 and J is TRBJ2-3; 8 bases are shared with TRBD2. The CDR3 spans 16 residues. Germline V gives CDR1 MNHNS, CDR2 SASEGT. Trimming at V came to 4 bases and at J to 3 bases, leaving 9 bases not matched to a gene. CDR3: CASSVPRGTSTDTQYF. For the CDR3, the DNA is TGTGCCAGCAGTGTGCCCCGGGGGACTAGTACAGATACGCAGTATTTT.

The chain uses TRBV4-1 and TRBJ2-5, with a tentative D call TRBD2 (6 bases). Germline V gene sequence: CDR1 MGHRA, CDR2 YSYEKL. This CDR3 has 13 amino acids. The V and J ends lost 7 bases and 2 bases respectively, with 11 bases between them. The CDR3 loop reads CASTGGGQETQYF. The CDR3, as DNA: TGCGCCAGCACCGGGGGTGGTCAAGAGACCCAGTACTTC.